This TCR beta chain was obtained from a study of identical twins. This CDR3 is built from 13 residues. V dropped 7 bases and J dropped 4 bases, with 10 bases sitting between them. A universal primer site was incorporated via template switching, and the cDNA contained unique molecular identifiers. TCRdb itself ran the 5' RACE reads through MiXCR, one entry per CDR3 protein. The sample holds about 470,000 distinct CDR3 sequences, 24% seen once. This same sample was also part of a study on T cells expressing NK-cell markers. From that study: The TCR beta repertoires were obtained from sorted CD3+CD56+NKG2C+, CD3+CD56+NKG2C- and CD3+CD56-NKG2C+ T cells. The share of CD8+ T cells held by dominant NKG2C+ clonotypes was roughly 1.0-8% in roughly 6 donors. The study found these clonotypes also leading the CD3+CD56-NKG2C+ fraction in a few donors.

The receptor was derived from a woman aged 18-29 years in good health. The sample comprised CD4+ T cells sorted from blood. This chain uses TRBV12-3 or TRBV12-4 with TRBJ2-2; the D gene is possibly TRBD2 (5 bases). DNA for the CDR3: TGTGCCAGCACCCGGAGCGGCACCGGGGAGCTGTTTTTT. Translating gives CASTRSGTGELFF.